This T cell receptor beta chain comes out of a study of blood T cells in healthy people across ages. CDR1 SGDLS and CDR2 YYNGEE come from the germline V gene. This CDR3 has 14 residues. Primers used in a second PCR of about 6 to 11 cycles were a sample-barcoded 5' primer and a J-beta primer mix. TCRdb recomputed calls from the 5' RACE reads with MiXCR, one row per CDR3 protein. The sample contains fewer than 2,000,000 distinct CDR3 sequences, 30% to 35% of which appear only once. The sequenced sample was blood. This clonotype was obtained from a woman aged 25 to 45 in good health. V is TRBV9 and J is TRBJ2-5; no clear D gene. The DNA end favors TRBJ2-7, so the J call may be wrong. The CDR3 DNA reads as TGTGCCAGCAGCGTTGGAGTTAGATCAGGCGAGCAGTACTTC. It codes for CASSVGVRSGEQYF.